Only a few counts were recorded for the clone carrying this T cell receptor beta chain. Its specificity is not known. These data originate in a study of beta chain features in type 1 diabetes. This CDR3 has 18 residues. Germline CDR1 reads MGHRA; CDR2 reads YSYEKL. V lost 0 bases, J lost 0 bases, and 12 bases lay in between. Overall study results and limits: When Type 1 diabetes patients were examined, their TCRB CDR3s proved moderately but significantly shorter in all four CD4+ subsets.

The sequenced template was cDNA made from the entire isolated RNA. Sequenced by immunoSEQ multiplex PCR; TCRdb stores in-frame clones only, minus some. The data hold 250,000 or so clones, with approximately 15% observed a single time. The source is a man aged 30 to 39 with type 1 diabetes. Sequencing input: naive CD4+ T cells from blood. This chain joins TRBV4-1 and TRBJ2-6; D not resolved. Written as DNA, the CDR3 is TGCGCCAGCAGCCAAGAGCAGGTATCCGGCTCTGGGGCCAACGTCCTGACTTTC. It codes for CASSQEQVSGSGANVLTF.